The sequence of this TCR beta chain was determined in a study of blood T cell repertoires in COVID-19. Looking at the study overall: Specimens from acute and convalescent COVID-19 originated in the United States, Italy and Spain. The cDNA or gDNA used as material had been derived from T cells, B-cell-depleted T cells, or PBMCs.

This CDR3 region has 14 residues. V was pared by 6 bases and J by 0 bases, with 1 base of the junction left unmatched. From germline, CDR1 is SQVTM and CDR2 ANQGSEA. Methods used by the authors: Amplification from reference gene primers served as the basis for estimated nucleated cell counts. TCRdb's table, derived via immunoSEQ multiplex PCR, lists solely in-frame clones and lacks some. V and J calls and clone size are copied from that table; D and trimming were computed from the DNA. Here the sample spans about 130,000 clones, approximately 78% being singletons. What was sequenced was peripheral blood. This TCR was recovered from a man in his 60s who had recovered from COVID-19. The V and J genes are TRBV29-1 and TRBJ2-2; 10 nucleotides line up with TRBD1. CDR3 in amino acids: CSVGTGANTGELFF. DNA of the CDR3: TGCAGCGTGGGGACAGGGGCGAACACCGGGGAGCTGTTTTTT.